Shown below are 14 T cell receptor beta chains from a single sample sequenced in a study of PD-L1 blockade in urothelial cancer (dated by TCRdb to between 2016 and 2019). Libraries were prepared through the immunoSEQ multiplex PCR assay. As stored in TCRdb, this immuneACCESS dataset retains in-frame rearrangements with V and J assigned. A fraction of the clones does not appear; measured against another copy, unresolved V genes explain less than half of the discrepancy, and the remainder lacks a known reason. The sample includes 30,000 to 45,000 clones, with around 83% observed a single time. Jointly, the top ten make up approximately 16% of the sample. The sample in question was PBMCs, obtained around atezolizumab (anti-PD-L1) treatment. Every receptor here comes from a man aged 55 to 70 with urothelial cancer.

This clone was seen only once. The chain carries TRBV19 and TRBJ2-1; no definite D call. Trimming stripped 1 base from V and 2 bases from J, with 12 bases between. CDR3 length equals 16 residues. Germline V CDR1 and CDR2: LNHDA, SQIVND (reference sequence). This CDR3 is CASSIATSRPYNEQFF. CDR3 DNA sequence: TGTGCCAGTAGTATAGCCACTTCTCGCCCCTACAATGAGCAGTTCTTC.

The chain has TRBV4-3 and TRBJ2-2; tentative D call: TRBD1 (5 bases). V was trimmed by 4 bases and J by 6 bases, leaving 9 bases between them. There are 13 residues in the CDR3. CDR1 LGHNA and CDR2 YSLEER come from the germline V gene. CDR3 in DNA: TGCGCCAGCAGCCCGCCAGGGTCCGGGGAGCTGTTTTTT. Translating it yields CASSPPGSGELFF.

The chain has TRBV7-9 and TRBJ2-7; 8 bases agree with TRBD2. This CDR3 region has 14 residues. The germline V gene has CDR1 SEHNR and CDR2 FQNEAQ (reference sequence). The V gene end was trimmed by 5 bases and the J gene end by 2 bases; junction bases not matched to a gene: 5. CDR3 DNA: TGTGCCAGCAGCGACGCGGGACTAGCCTACGAGCAGTACTTC. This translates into CASSDAGLAYEQYF.

CDR3 DNA: TGTGCCTACCAACCTGCGGGTGCAACTAATGAAAAACTGTTTTTT. Its translation: CAYQPAGATNEKLFF. The chain recombines TRBV30 with TRBJ1-4; the D is unclear. Trimming pared 7 bases from V and 0 bases from J, leaving 15 bases between. The CDR3 contains 15 residues. CDR1 and CDR2 from the germline V gene are GTSNPN and SVGIG (reference sequence).

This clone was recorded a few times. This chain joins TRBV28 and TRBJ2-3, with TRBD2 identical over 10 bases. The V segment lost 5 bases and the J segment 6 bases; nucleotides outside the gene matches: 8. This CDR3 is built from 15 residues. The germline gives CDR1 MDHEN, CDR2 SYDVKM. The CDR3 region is CASSEAGGPMDTQYF. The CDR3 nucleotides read TGTGCCAGCAGTGAAGCGGGAGGGCCGATGGATACGCAGTATTTT.

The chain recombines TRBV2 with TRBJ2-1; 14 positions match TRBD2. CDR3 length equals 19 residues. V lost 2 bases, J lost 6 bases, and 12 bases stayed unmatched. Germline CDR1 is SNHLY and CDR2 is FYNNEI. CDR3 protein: CASSEPPRLAGGPSNEQFF. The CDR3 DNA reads TGTGCCAGCAGTGAACCCCCAAGACTAGCGGGGGGGCCCTCCAATGAGCAGTTCTTC.

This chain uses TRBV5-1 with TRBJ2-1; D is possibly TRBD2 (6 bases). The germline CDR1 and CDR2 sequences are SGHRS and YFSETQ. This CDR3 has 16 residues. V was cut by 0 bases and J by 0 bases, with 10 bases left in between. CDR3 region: CASSLETRSSYNEQFF. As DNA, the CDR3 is TGCGCCAGCAGCTTGGAGACTAGAAGCTCCTACAATGAGCAGTTCTTC.

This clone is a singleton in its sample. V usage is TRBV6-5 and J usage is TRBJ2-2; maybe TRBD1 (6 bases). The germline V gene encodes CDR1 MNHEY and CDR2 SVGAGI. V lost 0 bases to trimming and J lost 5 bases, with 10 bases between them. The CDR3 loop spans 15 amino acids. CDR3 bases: TGTGCCAGCAGTTACTCGAAGGGACAAACCGGGGAGCTGTTTTTT. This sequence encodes CASSYSKGQTGELFF.

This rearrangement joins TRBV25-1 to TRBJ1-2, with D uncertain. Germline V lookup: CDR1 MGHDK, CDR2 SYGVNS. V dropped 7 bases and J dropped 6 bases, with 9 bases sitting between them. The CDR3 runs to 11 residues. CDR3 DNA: TGTGCCAGCACCGGTCCGGATGGCTACACCTTC. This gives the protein CASTGPDGYTF.

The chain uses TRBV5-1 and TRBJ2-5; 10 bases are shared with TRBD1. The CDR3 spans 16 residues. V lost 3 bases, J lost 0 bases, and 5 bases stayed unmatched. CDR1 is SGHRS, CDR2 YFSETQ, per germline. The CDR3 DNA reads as TGCGCCAGCAGCTCTCGGGGACAGGGGTACCAAGAGACCCAGTACTTC. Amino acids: CASSSRGQGYQETQYF.

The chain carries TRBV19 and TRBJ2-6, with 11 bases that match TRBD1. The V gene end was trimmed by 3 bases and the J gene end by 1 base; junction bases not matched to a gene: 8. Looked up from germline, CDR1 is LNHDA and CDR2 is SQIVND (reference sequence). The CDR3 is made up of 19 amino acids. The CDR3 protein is CASSMAGQGAPSGANVLTF. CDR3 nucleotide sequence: TGTGCCAGTAGTATGGCCGGACAGGGGGCTCCTTCTGGGGCCAACGTCCTGACTTTC.

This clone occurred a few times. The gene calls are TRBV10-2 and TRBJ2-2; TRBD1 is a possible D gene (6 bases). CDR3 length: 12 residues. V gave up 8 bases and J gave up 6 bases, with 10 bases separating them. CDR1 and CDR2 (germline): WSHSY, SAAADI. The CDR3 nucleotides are TGCGCCAGCTTACAGGGTCCCGGGGAGCTGTTTTTT. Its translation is CASLQGPGELFF.

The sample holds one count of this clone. This CDR3 reads CASSLDTLAGNTIYF. The CDR3 DNA reads TGTGCCAGCAGCTTGGATACGCTGGCGGGCAACACCATATATTTT. This chain connects TRBV5-4 to TRBJ1-3; D unresolved. V was trimmed by 0 bases and J by 7 bases, leaving 14 bases between them. The CDR3 contains 15 residues. Per germline, CDR1 SGHNT and CDR2 YYREEE (reference sequence). Full variable domain (remainder filled in from reference TRBV5-4 and TRBJ1-3): ETGVTQSPTHLIKTRGQQVTLRCSSQSGHNTVSWYQQALGQGPQFIFQYYREEENGRGNFPPRFSGLQFPNYSSELNVNALELDDSALYLCASSLDTLAGNTIYFGEGSWLTVV.

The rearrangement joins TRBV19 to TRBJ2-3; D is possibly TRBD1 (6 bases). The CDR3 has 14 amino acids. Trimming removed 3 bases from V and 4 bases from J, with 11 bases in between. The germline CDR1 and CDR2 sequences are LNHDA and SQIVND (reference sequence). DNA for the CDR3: TGTGCCAGTAGTATCGACAGGATTCCAGATACGCAGTATTTT. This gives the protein CASSIDRIPDTQYF.